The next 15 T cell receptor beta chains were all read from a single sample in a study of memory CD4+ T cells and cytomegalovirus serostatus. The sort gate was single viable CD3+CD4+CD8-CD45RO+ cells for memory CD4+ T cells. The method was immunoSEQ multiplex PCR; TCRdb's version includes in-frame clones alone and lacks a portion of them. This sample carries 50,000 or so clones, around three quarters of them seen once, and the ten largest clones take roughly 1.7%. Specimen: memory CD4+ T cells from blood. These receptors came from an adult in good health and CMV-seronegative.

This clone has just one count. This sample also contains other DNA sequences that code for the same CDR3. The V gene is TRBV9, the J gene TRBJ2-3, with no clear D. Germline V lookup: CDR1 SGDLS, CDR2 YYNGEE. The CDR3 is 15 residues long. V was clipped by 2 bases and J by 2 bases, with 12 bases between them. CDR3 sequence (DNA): TGTGCCAGCAGCGTGGGCGGAGAATTCACAGATACGCAGTATTTT. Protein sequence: CASSVGGEFTDTQYF.

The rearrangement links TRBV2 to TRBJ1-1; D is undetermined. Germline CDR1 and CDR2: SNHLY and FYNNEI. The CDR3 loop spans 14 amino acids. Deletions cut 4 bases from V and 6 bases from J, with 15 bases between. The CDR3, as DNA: TGTGCCAGCAGTGTAAATTTTGGAGGCGCTGAAGCTTTCTTT. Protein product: CASSVNFGGAEAFF.

The CDR3 DNA follows: TGTGCCAGCAGCGGAACTGGGACTAGCGGCAACAATGAGCAGTTCTTC. Its protein product is CASSGTGTSGNNEQFF. The chain employs TRBV9 and TRBJ2-1; 11 bases fit TRBD2. V dropped 3 bases and J dropped 5; count of bases not matched to a gene: 7. Germline CDR1 reads SGDLS; CDR2 reads YYNGEE. CDR3 length: 16 amino acids.

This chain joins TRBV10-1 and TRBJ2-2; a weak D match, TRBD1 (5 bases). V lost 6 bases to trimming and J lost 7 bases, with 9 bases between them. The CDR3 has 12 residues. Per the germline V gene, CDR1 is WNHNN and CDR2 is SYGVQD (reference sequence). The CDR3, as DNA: TGCGCCAGCAGAGACAGTAACGGGGAGCTGTTTTTT. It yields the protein CASRDSNGELFF.

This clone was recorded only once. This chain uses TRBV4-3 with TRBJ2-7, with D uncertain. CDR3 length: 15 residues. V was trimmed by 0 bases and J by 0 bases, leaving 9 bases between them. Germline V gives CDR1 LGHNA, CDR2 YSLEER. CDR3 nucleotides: TGCGCCAGCAGCCAAGAGATGATTATCTCCTACGAGCAGTACTTC. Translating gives CASSQEMIISYEQYF.

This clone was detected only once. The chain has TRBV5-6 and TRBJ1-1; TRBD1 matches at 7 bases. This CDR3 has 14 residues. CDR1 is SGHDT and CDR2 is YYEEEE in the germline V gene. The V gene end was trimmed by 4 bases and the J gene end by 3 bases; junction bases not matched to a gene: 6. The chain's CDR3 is CASSPLDRDTEAFF. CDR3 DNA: TGTGCCAGCAGCCCCCTCGACAGGGACACTGAAGCTTTCTTT.

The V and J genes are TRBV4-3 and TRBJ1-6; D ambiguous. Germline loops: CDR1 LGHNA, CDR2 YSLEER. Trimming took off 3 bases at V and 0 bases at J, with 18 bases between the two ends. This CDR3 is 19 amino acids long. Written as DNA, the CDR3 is TGCGCCAGCAGCCAGGCCCTTAGGGTCCACAGCTCCTATAATTCACCCCTCCACTTT. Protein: CASSQALRVHSSYNSPLHF.

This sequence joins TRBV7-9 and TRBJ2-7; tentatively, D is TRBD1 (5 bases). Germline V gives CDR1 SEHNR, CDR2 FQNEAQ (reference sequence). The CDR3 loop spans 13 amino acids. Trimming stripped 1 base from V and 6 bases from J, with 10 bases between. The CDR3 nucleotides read TGTGCCAGCAGCTTAGGGGGTAGGGGCGAGCAGTACTTC. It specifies CASSLGGRGEQYF.

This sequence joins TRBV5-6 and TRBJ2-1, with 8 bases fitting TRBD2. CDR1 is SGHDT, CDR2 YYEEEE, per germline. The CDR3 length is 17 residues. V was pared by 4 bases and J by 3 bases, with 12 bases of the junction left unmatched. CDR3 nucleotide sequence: TGTGCCAGCAGCGGCACTCTGGCGGGAGGCCACTACAATGAGCAGTTCTTC. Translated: CASSGTLAGGHYNEQFF.

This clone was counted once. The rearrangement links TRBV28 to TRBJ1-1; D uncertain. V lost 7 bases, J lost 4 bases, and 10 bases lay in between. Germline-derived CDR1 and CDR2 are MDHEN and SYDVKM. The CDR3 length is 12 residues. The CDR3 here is CASTANPTEAFF. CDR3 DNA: TGTGCCAGCACCGCAAACCCCACTGAAGCTTTCTTT.

CDR3 protein: CASSEQGMLSEQYF. The CDR3 coding sequence is TGTGCCAGCAGTGAACAGGGGATGCTCTCCGAGCAGTACTTC. The genes are TRBV6-1 and TRBJ2-7; TRBD1 is a possible D gene (6 bases). Deletions cut 2 bases from V and 6 bases from J, with 14 bases between. The CDR3 totals 14 residues. Germline V gene sequence: CDR1 MNHNS, CDR2 SASEGT.

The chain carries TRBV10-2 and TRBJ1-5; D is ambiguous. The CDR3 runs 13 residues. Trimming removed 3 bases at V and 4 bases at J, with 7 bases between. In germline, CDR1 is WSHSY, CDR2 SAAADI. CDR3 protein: CASSENRNQPQHF. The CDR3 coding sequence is TGCGCCAGCAGTGAAAACAGAAATCAGCCCCAGCATTTT.

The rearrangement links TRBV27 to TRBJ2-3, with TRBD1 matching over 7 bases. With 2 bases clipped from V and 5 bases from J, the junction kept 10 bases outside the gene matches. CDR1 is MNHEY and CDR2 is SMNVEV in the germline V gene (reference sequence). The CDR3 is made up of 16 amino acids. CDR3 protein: CASSLKGAQRGDTQYF. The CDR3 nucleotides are TGTGCCAGCAGTTTAAAGGGGGCGCAGAGAGGAGATACGCAGTATTTT.

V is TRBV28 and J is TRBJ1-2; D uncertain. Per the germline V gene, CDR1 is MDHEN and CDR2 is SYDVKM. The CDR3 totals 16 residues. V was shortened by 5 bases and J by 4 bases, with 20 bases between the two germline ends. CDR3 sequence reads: CASSIHPRSQVYGYTF. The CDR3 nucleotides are TGTGCCAGCAGTATTCATCCGCGCAGTCAGGTCTATGGCTACACCTTC.

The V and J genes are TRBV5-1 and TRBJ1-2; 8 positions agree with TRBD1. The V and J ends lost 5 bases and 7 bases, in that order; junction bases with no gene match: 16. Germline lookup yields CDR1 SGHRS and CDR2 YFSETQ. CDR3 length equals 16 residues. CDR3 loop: CASSPGQERLLRGYTF. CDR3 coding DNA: TGCGCCAGCAGTCCGGGACAGGAACGACTGTTGCGTGGCTACACCTTC.